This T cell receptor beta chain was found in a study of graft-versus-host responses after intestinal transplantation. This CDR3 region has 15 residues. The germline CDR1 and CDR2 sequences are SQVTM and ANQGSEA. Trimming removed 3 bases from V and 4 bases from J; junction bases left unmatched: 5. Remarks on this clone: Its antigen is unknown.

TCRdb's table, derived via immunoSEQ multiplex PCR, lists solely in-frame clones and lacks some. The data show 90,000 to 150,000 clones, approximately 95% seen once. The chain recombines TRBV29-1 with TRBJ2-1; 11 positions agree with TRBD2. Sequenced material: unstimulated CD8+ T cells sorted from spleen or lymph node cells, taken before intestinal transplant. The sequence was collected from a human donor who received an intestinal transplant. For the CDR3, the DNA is TGCAGCGTTGAGGTAGCGGGAGGGCGGTACAATGAGCAGTTCTTC. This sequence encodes CSVEVAGGRYNEQFF.